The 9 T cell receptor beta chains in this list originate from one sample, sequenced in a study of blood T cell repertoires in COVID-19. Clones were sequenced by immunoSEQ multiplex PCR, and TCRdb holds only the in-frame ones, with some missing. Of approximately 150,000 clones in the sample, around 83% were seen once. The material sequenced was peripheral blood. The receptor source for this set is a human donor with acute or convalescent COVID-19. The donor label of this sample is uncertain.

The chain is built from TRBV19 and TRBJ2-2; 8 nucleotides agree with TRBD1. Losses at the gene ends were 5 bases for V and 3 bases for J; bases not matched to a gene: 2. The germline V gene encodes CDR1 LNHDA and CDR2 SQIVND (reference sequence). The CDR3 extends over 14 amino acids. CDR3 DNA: TGTGCCAGTAGTCCGACAGGGGACACCGGGGAGCTGTTTTTT. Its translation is CASSPTGDTGELFF.

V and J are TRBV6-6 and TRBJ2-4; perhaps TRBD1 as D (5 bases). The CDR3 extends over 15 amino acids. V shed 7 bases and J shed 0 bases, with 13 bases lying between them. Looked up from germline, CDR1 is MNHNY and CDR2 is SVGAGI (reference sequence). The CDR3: CASNGQGQAKNIQYF. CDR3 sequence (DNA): TGTGCCAGCAATGGACAAGGGCAAGCCAAAAACATTCAGTACTTC.

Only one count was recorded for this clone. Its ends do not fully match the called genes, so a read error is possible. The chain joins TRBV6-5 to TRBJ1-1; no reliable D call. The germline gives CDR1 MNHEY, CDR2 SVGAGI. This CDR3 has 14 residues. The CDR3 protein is CASSYSAGNPEAFF. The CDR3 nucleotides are TGTGCCAGCAGTTACTCGGCGGGGAACCCTGAAGCTTTCTTT.

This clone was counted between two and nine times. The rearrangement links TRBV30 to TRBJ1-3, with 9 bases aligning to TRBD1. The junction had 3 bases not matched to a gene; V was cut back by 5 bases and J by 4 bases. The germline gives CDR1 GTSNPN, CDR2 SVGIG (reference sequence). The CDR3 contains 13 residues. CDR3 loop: CAWDRGLGNTIYF. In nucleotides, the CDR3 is TGTGCCTGGGACAGGGGGTTAGGAAACACCATATATTTT. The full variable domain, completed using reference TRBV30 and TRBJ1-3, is SQTIHQWPATLVQPVGSPLSLECTVEGTSNPNLYWYRQAAGRGLQLLFYSVGIGQISSEVPQNLSASRPQDRQFILSSKKLLLSDSGFYLCAWDRGLGNTIYFGEGSWLTVV.

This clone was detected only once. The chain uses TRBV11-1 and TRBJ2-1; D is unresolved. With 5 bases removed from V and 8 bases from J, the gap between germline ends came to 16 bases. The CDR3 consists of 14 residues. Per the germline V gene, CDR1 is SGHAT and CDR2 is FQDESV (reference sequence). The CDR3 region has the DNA TGTGCCAGCAGCCCACCAACGAGAGGCGATGAGCAGTTCTTC. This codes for CASSPPTRGDEQFF.

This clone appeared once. CDR3 DNA: TGCGCCAGCAGCTCGCCGACAGCCCGCGGCTACACCTTC. This encodes CASSSPTARGYTF. The genes are TRBV5-1 and TRBJ1-2; TRBD1 might be the D (5 bases). Germline V gives CDR1 SGHRS, CDR2 YFSETQ. This CDR3 comprises 13 residues. Trimming took off 3 bases at V and 8 bases at J, with 14 bases between the two ends.

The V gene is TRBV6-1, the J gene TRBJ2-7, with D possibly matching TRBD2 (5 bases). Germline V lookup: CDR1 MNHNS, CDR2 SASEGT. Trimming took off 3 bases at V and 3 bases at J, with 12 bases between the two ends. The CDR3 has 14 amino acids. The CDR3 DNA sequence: TGTGCCAGCAGTGAGTCCGGGATAGGCTACGAGCAGTACGTC. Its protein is CASSESGIGYEQYV.

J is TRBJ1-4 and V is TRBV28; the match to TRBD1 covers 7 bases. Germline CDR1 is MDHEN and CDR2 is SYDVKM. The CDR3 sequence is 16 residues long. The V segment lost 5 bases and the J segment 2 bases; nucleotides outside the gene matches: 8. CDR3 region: CASSPQDRRTNEKLFF. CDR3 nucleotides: TGTGCCAGCAGTCCCCAGGACAGGAGGACTAATGAAAAACTGTTTTTT. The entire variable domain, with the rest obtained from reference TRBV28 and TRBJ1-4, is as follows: DVKVTQSSRYLVKRTGEKVFLECVQDMDHENMFWYRQDPGLGLRLIYFSYDVKMKEKGDIPEGYSVSREKKERFSLILESASTNQTSMYLCASSPQDRRTNEKLFFGSGTQLSVL.

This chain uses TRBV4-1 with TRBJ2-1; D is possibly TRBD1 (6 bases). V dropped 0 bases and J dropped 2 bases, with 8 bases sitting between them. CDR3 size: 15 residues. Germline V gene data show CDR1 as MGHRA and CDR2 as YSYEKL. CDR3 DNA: TGCGCCAGCAGCCAAGATCAGGGGACCTACAATGAGCAGTTCTTC. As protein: CASSQDQGTYNEQFF.